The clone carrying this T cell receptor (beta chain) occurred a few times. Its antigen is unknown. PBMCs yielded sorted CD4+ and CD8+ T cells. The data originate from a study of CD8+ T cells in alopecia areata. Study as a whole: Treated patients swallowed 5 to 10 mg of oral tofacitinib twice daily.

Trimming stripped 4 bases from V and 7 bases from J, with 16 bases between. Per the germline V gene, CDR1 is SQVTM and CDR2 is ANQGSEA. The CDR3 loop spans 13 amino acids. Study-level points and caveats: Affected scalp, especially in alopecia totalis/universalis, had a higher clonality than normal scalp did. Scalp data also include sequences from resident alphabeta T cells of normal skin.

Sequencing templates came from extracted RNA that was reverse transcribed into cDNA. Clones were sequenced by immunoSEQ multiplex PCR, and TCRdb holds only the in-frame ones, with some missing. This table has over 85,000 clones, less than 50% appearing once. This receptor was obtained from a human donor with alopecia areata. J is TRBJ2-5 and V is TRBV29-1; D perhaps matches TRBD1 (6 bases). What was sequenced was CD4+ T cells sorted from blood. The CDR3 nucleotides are TGCAGCGTTGCTAGGGACAAATCAGGGACCCAGTACTTC. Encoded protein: CSVARDKSGTQYF.